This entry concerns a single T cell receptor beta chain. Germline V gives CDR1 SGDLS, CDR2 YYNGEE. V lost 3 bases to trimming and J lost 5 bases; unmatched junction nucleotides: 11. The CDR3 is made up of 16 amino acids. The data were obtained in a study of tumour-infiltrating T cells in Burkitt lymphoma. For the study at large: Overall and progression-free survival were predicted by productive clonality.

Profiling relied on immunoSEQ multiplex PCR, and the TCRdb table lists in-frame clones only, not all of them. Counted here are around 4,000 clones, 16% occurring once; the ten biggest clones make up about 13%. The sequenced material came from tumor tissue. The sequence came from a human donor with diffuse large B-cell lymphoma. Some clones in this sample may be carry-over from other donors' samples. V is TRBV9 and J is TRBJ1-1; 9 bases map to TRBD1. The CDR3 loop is CASSGSWGTGSTEAFF. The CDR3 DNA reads TGTGCCAGCAGCGGTAGTTGGGGGACAGGGAGTACTGAAGCTTTCTTT. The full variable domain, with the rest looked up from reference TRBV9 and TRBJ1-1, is DSGVTQTPKHLITATGQRVTLRCSPRSGDLSVYWYQQSLDQGLQFLIQYYNGEERAKGNILERFSAQQFPDLHSELNLSSLELGDSALYFCASSGSWGTGSTEAFFGQGTRLTVV.